This TCR beta chain emerged from a study of PD-1 blockade in classical Hodgkin lymphoma. For the study at large: Treatment was intravenous nivolumab, 3 mg/kg every 2 weeks, until progression. General observations from the study: TCR diversity at baseline was reported to be reduced in newly diagnosed patients relative to healthy donors. Newly diagnosed and completely responding patients shared comparable baseline diversity. Nivolumab initiated under 1 year post-ASCT led to patient exclusion.

About this clone: Its antigen is not identified.

Time point meaning: cycle 4 day 1 (C4D1), after more than five weeks of nivolumab. Every patient experienced relapse after autologous stem cell transplantation, and brentuximab vedotin exposure varied. This CDR3 region has 16 residues. Trimming cost V 0 bases and J 1 base, with 9 bases left between them. CDR1 and CDR2 (germline): MDHEN, SYDVKM. Measured with immunoSEQ multiplex PCR; TCRdb has only the in-frame clones, and not every one. The repertoire holds almost 95,000 clones, more than 80% seen once, with over 15% in the top ten. Source: peripheral blood mononuclear cells (PBMCs), taken before the fourth cycle of nivolumab. This clonotype was obtained from a human donor with classical Hodgkin lymphoma. V and J are TRBV28 and TRBJ2-2; perhaps TRBD2 as D (5 bases). CDR3 in amino acids: CASSLWPGKNTGELFF. DNA for the CDR3: TGTGCCAGCAGTTTATGGCCGGGGAAGAACACCGGGGAGCTGTTTTTT.